The 25 T cell receptor beta chains in this list originate from one sample, sequenced in a study of blood T cell repertoires in COVID-19. Sequenced by immunoSEQ multiplex PCR; TCRdb stores in-frame clones only, minus some. The repertoire holds 100,000 to 150,000 clones, with roughly 83% as singletons. The material sequenced was peripheral blood. The source of these receptors is a human donor in a cohort sampled during active COVID-19.

The rearrangement joins TRBV2 to TRBJ2-7; weak D call: TRBD1 (6 bases). Trimming shortened V by 8 bases and J by 2 bases, and 16 bases separated the two germline ends. CDR3 size: 14 residues. CDR1 SNHLY and CDR2 FYNNEI come from the germline V gene. The chain's CDR3 is CASQGQPPTYEQYF. CDR3 DNA sequence: TGTGCCAGCCAAGGACAGCCACCAACCTACGAGCAGTACTTC.

The chain links TRBV7-2 to TRBJ2-5, with D tentatively TRBD1 (6 bases). In germline, CDR1 is SGHTA, CDR2 FQGNSA. V was trimmed by 5 bases and J by 3 bases, leaving 19 bases between them. The CDR3 contains 16 residues. The CDR3, as DNA: TGTGCCAGCAGCGCTACAGGGAACTCGGGGAAAGAGACCCAGTACTTC. Its translation is CASSATGNSGKETQYF.

V is TRBV6-5 and J is TRBJ2-3; 9 nucleotides match TRBD1. This CDR3 has 15 amino acids. Germline V lookup: CDR1 MNHEY, CDR2 SVGAGI. After removal of 3 bases from V and 3 bases from J, the junction contained 4 bases not matched to a gene. This chain's CDR3 is CASSYYRGRTDTQYF. The CDR3 DNA follows: TGTGCCAGCAGTTATTACAGGGGGCGGACAGATACGCAGTATTTT.

This chain links TRBV29-1 with TRBJ1-4, with 10 bases that match TRBD1. V lost 1 base, J lost 8 bases, and 7 bases stayed unmatched. Germline V lookup: CDR1 SQVTM, CDR2 ANQGSEA. This CDR3 has 15 amino acids. The chain's CDR3 is CSVEAGQGGREKLFF. The CDR3 DNA reads TGCAGCGTTGAAGCTGGACAGGGGGGGAGGGAAAAACTGTTTTTT.

The chain links TRBV4-1 to TRBJ2-1, with TRBD2 identical over 14 bases. Per germline, CDR1 MGHRA and CDR2 YSYEKL. The CDR3 totals 19 residues. V lost 2 bases, J lost 9 bases, and 15 bases stayed unmatched. This CDR3 reads CASSQQQRTSGRMRVEQFF. The CDR3 nucleotides read TGCGCCAGCAGCCAACAACAAAGGACTAGCGGGAGGATGAGAGTTGAGCAGTTCTTC.

The genes are TRBV15 and TRBJ2-5; D not resolved. This CDR3 has 15 residues. Deletions cut 3 bases from V and 1 base from J, with 12 bases between. The germline gives CDR1 LNHNV, CDR2 YYDKDF (reference sequence). The CDR3 spells CATSSPPRSQETQYF. Here the CDR3 DNA reads TGTGCCACCAGCAGCCCCCCCCGGTCCCAAGAGACCCAGTACTTC.

J is TRBJ1-2 and V is TRBV7-2; tentatively, D is TRBD1 (5 bases). The V end lost 8 bases, the J end lost 6 bases, and 16 bases lay between the germline ends. This CDR3 contains 13 residues. The germline V gene has CDR1 SGHTA and CDR2 FQGNSA. DNA of the CDR3: TGTGCCAGCCGTCAGACAGCGTCCGATGGCTACACCTTC. This sequence encodes CASRQTASDGYTF.

The V and J genes are TRBV12-3 or TRBV12-4 and TRBJ1-1; D gene uncertain. The CDR3 contains 13 residues. The V end was cut by 8 bases, the J end by 1 base, with 11 bases between. The CDR3 reads CASGLQTNTEAFF. The DNA of the CDR3 is TGTGCCAGCGGGTTACAGACGAACACTGAAGCTTTCTTT.

A few counts support this clone. This chain links TRBV13 with TRBJ2-7; 7 bases align to TRBD1. The germline CDR1 and CDR2 sequences are PRHDT and FYEKMQ (reference sequence). V shed 2 bases, J shed 6 bases, and the junction held 7 bases outside the gene matches. The CDR3 has 14 amino acids. CDR3 coding DNA: TGTGCCAGCAGCTTATCGGGACAGAGCTCCGAGCAGTACTTC. Protein: CASSLSGQSSEQYF. Full variable domain (outside the CDR3, taken from reference TRBV13 and TRBJ2-7): AAGVIQSPRHLIKEKRETATLKCYPIPRHDTVYWYQQGPGQDPQFLISFYEKMQSDKGSIPDRFSAQQFSDYHSELNMSSLELGDSALYFCASSLSGQSSEQYFGPGTRLTVT.

The chain couples TRBV15 to TRBJ2-7; D remains ambiguous. This CDR3 comprises 13 residues. Trimming removed 0 bases from V and 4 bases from J, with 7 bases in between. Looked up from germline, CDR1 is LNHNV and CDR2 is YYDKDF (reference sequence). The DNA for the CDR3 is TGTGCCACCAGCAGAGATTCGAGATACGAGCAGTACTTC. As protein: CATSRDSRYEQYF. Variable domain in full (rest from reference TRBV15 and TRBJ2-7): DAMVIQNPRYQVTQFGKPVTLSCSQTLNHNVMYWYQQKSSQAPKLLFHYYDKDFNNEADTPDNFQSRRPNTSFCFLDIRSPGLGDTAMYLCATSRDSRYEQYFGPGTRLTVT.

The V call is TRBV5-1, the J call TRBJ1-1; TRBD1 aligns across 7 bases. The J segment lost 6 bases and the V segment lost 3 bases, leaving 2 bases of the junction unmatched. Germline CDR1 SGHRS, CDR2 YFSETQ. CDR3 size: 12 residues. DNA for the CDR3: TGCGCCAGCAGCTCTCAGGGGGCTGAAGCTTTCTTT. This sequence encodes CASSSQGAEAFF.

A few counts support this clone. Here the CDR3 DNA reads TGTGCCTGGATCGGTACCACCTACGAGCAGTACTTC. This codes for CAWIGTTYEQYF. V gene TRBV30 combines with J gene TRBJ2-7, with no clear D. The CDR3 contains 12 residues. The germline V gene encodes CDR1 GTSNPN and CDR2 SVGIG (reference sequence). The V gene lost 4 bases and the J gene lost 2 bases, with 9 bases spanning the gap.

The chain employs TRBV5-1 and TRBJ2-7, with D perhaps matching TRBD2 (5 bases). Germline lookup yields CDR1 SGHRS and CDR2 YFSETQ. The CDR3 is 14 amino acids. The ends were cut back, 4 bases at V and 3 bases at J, with 14 bases in the middle. CDR3 sequence: CASSPRSDFYEQYF. The CDR3 DNA is TGCGCCAGCAGCCCCCGGTCGGACTTCTACGAGCAGTACTTC.

The rearrangement uses TRBV5-1 and TRBJ1-2, with TRBD1 identical over 7 bases. J was trimmed by 1 base and V by 6 bases; bases with no gene match: 9. CDR1 and CDR2 from the germline V gene are SGHRS and YFSETQ. This CDR3 is 15 amino acids long. DNA for the CDR3: TGCGCCAGCAAAGAGGGGGCAGGGGTTAACTATGGCTACACCTTC. Residues: CASKEGAGVNYGYTF.

The rearrangement joins TRBV29-1 to TRBJ2-1; 7 bases line up with TRBD1. This CDR3 is built from 12 residues. Germline trimming cut 7 bases from V and 7 bases from J; bases unmatched to any gene: 7. Germline V gene lookup returns CDR1 SQVTM and CDR2 ANQGSEA. The CDR3 is CSATDRINEQFF. The CDR3 DNA sequence: TGCAGCGCCACGGACAGGATAAATGAGCAGTTCTTC.

The J gene is TRBJ1-4, the V gene TRBV5-1; TRBD1 matches 9 bases. V was pared by 4 bases and J by 6 bases, with 4 bases of the junction left unmatched. The CDR3 has 14 residues. The germline V gene has CDR1 SGHRS and CDR2 YFSETQ. CDR3 residues: CASSRDRVYEKLFF. The DNA for the CDR3 is TGCGCCAGCAGCCGGGACAGGGTTTATGAAAAACTGTTTTTT.

The gene calls are TRBV28 and TRBJ1-2; 9 nucleotides align to TRBD1. The CDR3 is 15 amino acids. The V and J ends lost 3 bases and 4 bases, in that order; junction bases with no gene match: 6. CDR1 and CDR2 (germline): MDHEN, SYDVKM. Here the CDR3 DNA reads TGTGCCAGCAGTTTCTCCGGGACAGGGAGCTATGGCTACACCTTC. Protein product: CASSFSGTGSYGYTF.

The V gene is TRBV5-4, the J gene TRBJ2-2; D may be TRBD1 (5 bases). The germline CDR1 and CDR2 sequences are SGHNT and YYREEE (reference sequence). The CDR3 sequence is 15 residues long. The V and J ends lost 0 bases and 2 bases respectively, with 8 bases between them. CDR3 region: CASSLADRNTGELFF. As DNA, the CDR3 is TGTGCCAGCAGCTTGGCCGACAGAAACACCGGGGAGCTGTTTTTT.

J is TRBJ2-5 and V is TRBV6-5, with D tentatively TRBD2 (6 bases). The V gene lost 5 bases and the J gene lost 10 bases, with 17 bases spanning the gap. This CDR3 spans 13 amino acids. Germline CDR1 MNHEY, CDR2 SVGAGI. The CDR3 DNA reads as TGTGCCAGCAGTCGCCCTGGGACTCAGGACCAGTACTTC. This translates into CASSRPGTQDQYF.

In its sample, this clone was seen once. The chain recombines TRBV24-1 with TRBJ2-1, with 7 positions matching TRBD2. Germline V gene sequence: CDR1 KGHDR, CDR2 SFDVKD. The V and J ends lost 8 bases and 8 bases, in that order; junction bases with no gene match: 11. This CDR3 has 14 amino acids. For the CDR3, the DNA is TGTGCCACCAAAGAGGGAGGGCGTAGGGATGAGCAGTTCTTC. Encoded protein: CATKEGGRRDEQFF.

The gene calls are TRBV9 and TRBJ2-2; D remains unclear. CDR1 and CDR2 (germline): SGDLS, YYNGEE. CDR3 length: 14 amino acids. The V end lost 3 bases, the J end lost 1 base, and 7 bases lay between the germline ends. DNA for the CDR3: TGTGCCAGCAGCGCGACACGGAACACCGGGGAGCTGTTTTTT. Encoded protein: CASSATRNTGELFF.

V gene TRBV5-8 combines with J gene TRBJ2-7; 8 bases fit TRBD1. J gave up 3 bases and V 1 base, and 6 bases lay outside the gene matches. The germline V gene has CDR1 SGHTS and CDR2 YDEGEE. CDR3 length equals 15 residues. As DNA, the CDR3 is TGTGCCAGCAGCTTGCCAGAGGACAGGGACTACGAGCAGTACTTC. Protein sequence: CASSLPEDRDYEQYF.

CDR3 nucleotide sequence: TGTGCCTGGAGTCATAGCGGGAGTCCCTACAATGAGCAGTTCTTC. Translated: CAWSHSGSPYNEQFF. The chain is built from TRBV30 and TRBJ2-1; 9 nucleotides align to TRBD2. J was trimmed by 2 bases and V by 2 bases; bases with no gene match: 4. Germline CDR1 reads GTSNPN; CDR2 reads SVGIG (reference sequence). CDR3 size: 15 residues.

The V and J genes are TRBV15 and TRBJ2-7, with D possibly TRBD1 on 6 matching bases. V was cut by 0 bases and J by 2 bases, with 11 bases left in between. Germline V gives CDR1 LNHNV, CDR2 YYDKDF (reference sequence). The CDR3 is made up of 15 amino acids. CDR3 amino acids: CATSRDGGLTYEQYF. CDR3 bases: TGTGCCACCAGCAGAGATGGGGGCTTAACCTACGAGCAGTACTTC.

The chain joins TRBV29-1 to TRBJ2-1; D may be TRBD2 (6 bases). Germline V gives CDR1 SQVTM, CDR2 ANQGSEA. Between the trimmed V and J ends, which lost 3 bases and 4 bases, there was a span of 13 bases. The CDR3 consists of 14 residues. The CDR3 DNA reads TGCAGCGTTGAGATGAGCGGGCCTTACAATGAGCAGTTCTTC. Residues: CSVEMSGPYNEQFF.